Listed here is a single T cell receptor beta chain. Its antigen remains unidentified. This entry is derived from a study of Tregs in tolerant kidney transplant recipients. Whole-study findings and limits: Biological reproducibility was not directly addressed, but technical replication error appeared minimal.

Recipients received nonmyeloablative bone marrow transplants from related graft donors, with transient mixed chimerism. Germline CDR1 reads SGHTA; CDR2 reads FQGNSA. V was shortened by 5 bases and J by 3 bases, with 7 bases between the two germline ends. This CDR3 contains 12 residues. TCRdb's table, derived via immunoSEQ multiplex PCR, lists solely in-frame clones and lacks some. The repertoire holds 90,000 or so clones, with approximately 93% as singletons. The sequencing used CD4+ T cells from blood (PBMCs), collected 12 months after the transplant. The clonotype comes from a human patient who received a combined kidney and bone marrow transplant. These T cells may partly come from the graft donor. The J gene is TRBJ2-5, the V gene TRBV7-2; possible D gene TRBD1, 5 bases. The CDR3 DNA reads TGTGCCAGCAGCCCGACAGAAGAGACCCAGTACTTC. Translation gives CASSPTEETQYF.